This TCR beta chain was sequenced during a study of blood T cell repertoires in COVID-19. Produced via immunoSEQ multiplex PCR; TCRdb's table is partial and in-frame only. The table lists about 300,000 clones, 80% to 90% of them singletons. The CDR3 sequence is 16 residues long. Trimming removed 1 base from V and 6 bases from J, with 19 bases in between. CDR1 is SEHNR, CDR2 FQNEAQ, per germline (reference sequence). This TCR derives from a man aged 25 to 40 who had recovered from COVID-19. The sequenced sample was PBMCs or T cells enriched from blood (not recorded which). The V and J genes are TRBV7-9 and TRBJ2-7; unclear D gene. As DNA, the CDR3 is TGTGCCAGCAGCTTAGGAGCGAACCCCGTCTTAATCGAGCAGTACTTC. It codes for CASSLGANPVLIEQYF.